This T cell receptor beta chain appears in the sequencing data of a study of human T cells and chemical hapten exposure. Looking at the study overall: 2% DPC applied to a 2 cm by 2 cm arm area sensitized donors.

The study, taken as a whole, reports: Healthy individuals' immune responses may differ from those of donors, who had alopecia.

Germline V CDR1 and CDR2: SEHNR, FQNEAQ (reference sequence). The CDR3 extends over 14 amino acids. V was clipped by 4 bases and J by 5 bases, with 14 bases between them. Time point here: patch test 1, 2 weeks after DPC sensitization. The sample's treatment: therapeutic diphenylcyclopropenone sensitization with weekly scalp DPC. The donor pool consisted of alopecia patients aged 18 to 70 years, considered suitable for DPC. The library tagged each cDNA molecule with unique molecular identifiers. Using its own MiXCR run on the RACE reads, TCRdb lists one record per CDR3 protein. The top ten hold 7% to 10% of the sample, which has around 300,000 distinct CDR3 sequences, approximately 6.3% seen once. Of note for this clonotype: Its antigen is not identified.

This clonotype was sampled from a woman between 18 and 30 years old with alopecia areata. Some clones in this sample may be carry-over from other donors' samples. This sample comprised whole blood, obtained in connection with sensitization to the hapten diphenylcyclopropenone (DPC). The chain carries TRBV7-9 and TRBJ2-5; D gene unclear. This CDR3 reads CASSWTEGRETQYF. The CDR3 region has the DNA TGTGCCAGCAGCTGGACCGAAGGTCGGGAGACCCAGTACTTC. The whole variable domain, filled in from reference TRBV7-9 and TRBJ2-5, reads DTGVSQNPRHKITKRGQNVTFRCDPISEHNRLYWYRQTLGQGPEFLTYFQNEAQLEKSRLLSDRFSAERPKGSFSTLEIQRTEQGDSAMYLCASSWTEGRETQYFGPGTRLLVL.